This T cell receptor (beta chain) comes out of a study of shared clonotypes between healthy human individuals. Whole-study results and caveats: A reduction in generation probabilities was seen for non-shared clonotypes relative to those shared by all four donors.

The V segment lost 3 bases and the J segment 3 bases; nucleotides outside the gene matches: 6. CDR1 is SGHAT and CDR2 is FQNNGV in the germline V gene. The CDR3 extends over 15 amino acids. CD4+ cells yielded CD45RA+ naive and CD45RA-negative memory subsets. Repertoires were generated with immunoSEQ multiplex PCR, while TCRdb's copy carries only in-frame clones and drops some. The data show around 1.1 million clones, roughly 74% seen once. As regards this clone: Antigen unknown.

The chain carries TRBV11-2 and TRBJ2-7; TRBD2 matches at 9 bases. The origin of this receptor is a man younger than 35 in good health. Some clones in this sample may be carry-over from other donors' samples. Sample: memory CD4+ T cells from PBMCs. Subset of the sample: CD45RA-negative fraction. DNA of the CDR3: TGTGCCAGCAGCTTGGTAGCGGGAGAATTCTACGAGCAGTACTTC. Translation: CASSLVAGEFYEQYF.